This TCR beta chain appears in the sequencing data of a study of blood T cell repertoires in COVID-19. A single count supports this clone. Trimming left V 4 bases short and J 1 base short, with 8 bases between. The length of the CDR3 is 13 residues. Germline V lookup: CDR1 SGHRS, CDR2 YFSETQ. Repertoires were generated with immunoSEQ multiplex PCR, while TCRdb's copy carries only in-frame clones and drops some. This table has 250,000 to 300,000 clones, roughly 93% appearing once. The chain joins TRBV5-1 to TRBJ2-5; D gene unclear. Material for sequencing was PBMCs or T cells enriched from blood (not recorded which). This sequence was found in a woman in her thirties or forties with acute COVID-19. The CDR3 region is CASSQSSQETQYF. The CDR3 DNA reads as TGCGCCAGCAGCCAATCCAGCCAAGAGACCCAGTACTTC.